Described below is a single T cell receptor (beta chain) sequence and its context. The antigen is unknown. Clones were read by immunoSEQ multiplex PCR, and TCRdb kept only the in-frame ones, dropping some. The data hold about 14,000 clones, with 82% observed a single time. Germline assignment: CDR1 GTSNPN and CDR2 SVGIG (reference sequence). V dropped 0 bases and J dropped 6 bases, with 15 bases sitting between them. CDR3 length: 14 residues. The data stem from a study of OX40 agonist ivuxolimab in advanced cancers. Study-level findings and limits: Those patients achieving a partial response at 0.1-3.0 mg/kg showed among the lowest clonal expansion.

The rearrangement uses TRBV30 and TRBJ2-7, with D possibly matching TRBD2 (6 bases). The TCR comes from an adult with an advanced solid tumor such as melanoma, head and neck, liver or kidney cancer. Here the sequenced sample was CD4+ or CD8+ T cells sorted from blood, taken in a trial of the OX40 agonist ivuxolimab. CDR3: CAWSVWEVGLEQYF. For the CDR3, the DNA is TGTGCCTGGAGTGTATGGGAGGTAGGGCTCGAGCAGTACTTC.